The present T cell receptor beta chain was sequenced within a study of blood T cell repertoires in COVID-19 (dated by TCRdb to 2020 to 2022). At the level of the whole study: The collaborator samples originated in the United States, Italy and Spain and spanned the acute and convalescent phases of COVID-19. A freely available public database, intended as a resource for researchers studying the immune response to SARS-CoV-2, is where the repertoires were released. Where available, HLA class I and class II types were obtained from metadata supplied by the sample provider rather than from assay-based typing. The prospective study material was composed of cDNA or gDNA derived from T cells, B-cell-depleted T cells, or PBMCs. Sample metadata almost always included a de-identified subject ID, COVID-19 status, age in years and sex. Subjects who had been exposed to COVID-19, were actively infected with it, or had recovered from it provided the deeply sampled blood TCRbeta repertoires that made up the dataset. Samples were obtained from the ongoing ImmuneRACE study (first 160 participants) and from 1,254 subjects provided by 6 global collaborators.

Results and caveats for the whole study, not just this receptor: The quantity of clinical and demographic metadata differed by source and by participant and was supplied without curation.

Each collaborating institution followed its own protocols to collect whole blood in K2EDTA tubes. For TCRbeta analysis, collaborator samples were shipped as frozen whole blood, as isolated PBMCs, or as DNA extracted from either sample type. This clone was observed a handful of times. What antigen it recognizes has not been identified. Base qualities are missing; no much larger clone stands one base away. The germline V gene (reference sequence) supplies CDR1 GTSNPN and CDR2 SVGIG. At the junction V is shortened by 2 bases and J by 5 bases; bases outside the gene matches: 6. Its CDR3 holds 14 amino acids, cysteine through phenylalanine. Kept here is only the CDR3 DNA, which spans 42 bases and is read in frame from base 1. TCRbeta CDR3 regions were amplified from genomic DNA by means of the immunoSEQ Assay, a bias-controlled multiplex PCR. As for the authors' bioinformatics: Within the assay, amplification of reference gene primers was used to estimate how many nucleated cells each sample contained. Sequence reads were collapsed and filtered to measure the absolute abundance of every unique TCRbeta CDR3 rearrangement. For each sample, productive Simpson clonality was calculated as the square root of Simpson's diversity index over productive rearrangements. Drawn from immuneACCESS, this table holds only the in-frame rearrangements with V and J called that TCRdb kept. Clones are partly lost; checked studies trace under half to an unresolved V gene and leave the rest unexplained. That table gives V, J and clone size, and the DNA gave D and trimming. This sample comprises fewer than 300,000 clones, approximately 87% of them detected only once. Approximately 2.6% of the sample is held by the ten biggest clonotypes.

The sequence derives from a woman between 65 and 79 years old with active or convalescent COVID-19. Specimen: peripheral blood. The chain links TRBV30 with TRBJ1-5; 7 middle bases align to TRBD1. The encoded CDR3 is CAWSPRQGDQPQHF. The DNA is as follows: TGTGCCTGGAGTCCCCGACAGGGAGATCAGCCCCAGCATTTT.